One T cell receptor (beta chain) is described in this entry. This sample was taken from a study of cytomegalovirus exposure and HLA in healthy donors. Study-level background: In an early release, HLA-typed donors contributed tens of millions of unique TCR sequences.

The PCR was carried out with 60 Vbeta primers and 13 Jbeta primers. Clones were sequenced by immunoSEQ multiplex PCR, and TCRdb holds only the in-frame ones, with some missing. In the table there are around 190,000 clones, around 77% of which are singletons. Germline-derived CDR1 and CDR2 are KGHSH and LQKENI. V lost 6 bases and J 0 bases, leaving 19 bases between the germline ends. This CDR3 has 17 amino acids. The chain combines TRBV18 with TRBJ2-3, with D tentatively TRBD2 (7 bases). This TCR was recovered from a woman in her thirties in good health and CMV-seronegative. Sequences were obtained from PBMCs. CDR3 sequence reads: CASSAGGGATSTDTQYF. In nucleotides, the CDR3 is TGTGCCAGCTCCGCGGGCGGGGGCGCGACTAGCACAGATACGCAGTATTTT.